The sequence of this T cell receptor (beta chain) was determined in a study of cytomegalovirus exposure and HLA in healthy donors. The study's findings and limits: The study reported that TCR beta sequences accurately predicted HLA-A and HLA-B alleles in most subjects. A few CMV-associated chains were confirmed in vitro to be specific for CMV antigens. For TCR beta chains, V- and J-gene trimming was later linked to a missense DCLRE1C variant.

About this clone: Its antigen is not known.

The PCR was carried out with 60 Vbeta primers and 13 Jbeta primers. As handled by the study authors: Approximately 72 million unique TCR beta chains, some 9.9 million of them shared, were counted by a later analysis. This table comes from immunoSEQ multiplex PCR, and its TCRdb copy is limited to in-frame clones, with some not included. V and J calls and clone size come straight from that table; D and trimming were deduced from the DNA. This sample's table reports fewer than 200,000 clones. The CDR3 has 16 residues. From germline, CDR1 is PRHDT and CDR2 FYEKMQ (reference sequence). The germline V and J ends were trimmed by 5 bases and 3 bases, with 16 bases remaining between them.

This clonotype was obtained from a woman aged 55 to 70 in good health and CMV-seronegative. The chain couples TRBV13 to TRBJ2-2; TRBD2 is a possible D gene (5 bases). Specimen: PBMCs. CDR3: CASSEILRDHTGELFF. In DNA, the CDR3 is TGTGCCAGCAGCGAAATTCTCCGGGATCACACCGGGGAGCTGTTTTTT.